This T cell receptor beta chain was sequenced in a study of CD8+ T cells in alopecia areata. RNA extraction was followed by reverse transcription into cDNA, which acted as the sequencing template. The repertoire was sequenced with immunoSEQ multiplex PCR; TCRdb's copy has only in-frame clones and lacks some. In the table there are approximately 300,000 clones, roughly 64% of which are singletons. Study-wide results and limits: Both scalp clonality and the expanded CD8+ clones among the top 100 showed a significant decrease with tofacitinib. Scalp repertoires also include resident alphabeta T cells from normal skin.

Trimming stripped 2 bases from V and 4 bases from J, with 8 bases between. Germline V gene data show CDR1 as MNHNS and CDR2 as SASEGT. The CDR3 is 13 residues long. Worth noting for this clone: Its antigen remains unidentified.

As to treatment: oral pan-JAK inhibitor, 5-10 mg twice daily. It was from PBMCs that CD4+ and CD8+ T cells were sorted. This clonotype was sampled from a human donor with alopecia areata. Here the sequenced sample was CD4+ T cells sorted from blood, taken at week 24, from a patient treated with tofacitinib. The chain has TRBV6-1 and TRBJ1-2, with TRBD1 as a possible D gene (5 bases). CDR3 DNA: TGTGCCAGCAGTGAACCGGGGACCTATGGCTACACCTTC. Protein product: CASSEPGTYGYTF.